The present T cell receptor beta chain was sequenced within a study of shared clonotypes between healthy human individuals. Using immunoSEQ multiplex PCR, the repertoire was profiled, and TCRdb retains in-frame clones only, with some absent. This table has more than 2,000,000 clones, approximately 92% appearing once. Germline lookup yields CDR1 LNHDA and CDR2 SQIVND (reference sequence). The V segment lost 8 bases and the J segment 2 bases; nucleotides outside the gene matches: 6. The CDR3 is 14 amino acids. The sample holds one count of this clone. The sequencing input was naive CD4+ T cells sorted from blood. Subset given: CD45RA+ positively selected. The rearrangement joins TRBV19 to TRBJ2-3; 8 bases map to TRBD2. The TCR comes from a man between 18 and 35 years old in good health. The CDR3 region is CASSGGAPTDTQYF. DNA for the CDR3: TGTGCCAGTTCGGGGGGGGCCCCCACAGATACGCAGTATTTT. The entire variable domain, with the rest obtained from reference TRBV19 and TRBJ2-3, is as follows: DGGITQSPKYLFRKEGQNVTLSCEQNLNHDAMYWYRQDPGQGLRLIYYSQIVNDFQKGDIAEGYSVSREKKESFPLTVTSAQKNPTAFYLCASSGGAPTDTQYFGPGTRLTVL.